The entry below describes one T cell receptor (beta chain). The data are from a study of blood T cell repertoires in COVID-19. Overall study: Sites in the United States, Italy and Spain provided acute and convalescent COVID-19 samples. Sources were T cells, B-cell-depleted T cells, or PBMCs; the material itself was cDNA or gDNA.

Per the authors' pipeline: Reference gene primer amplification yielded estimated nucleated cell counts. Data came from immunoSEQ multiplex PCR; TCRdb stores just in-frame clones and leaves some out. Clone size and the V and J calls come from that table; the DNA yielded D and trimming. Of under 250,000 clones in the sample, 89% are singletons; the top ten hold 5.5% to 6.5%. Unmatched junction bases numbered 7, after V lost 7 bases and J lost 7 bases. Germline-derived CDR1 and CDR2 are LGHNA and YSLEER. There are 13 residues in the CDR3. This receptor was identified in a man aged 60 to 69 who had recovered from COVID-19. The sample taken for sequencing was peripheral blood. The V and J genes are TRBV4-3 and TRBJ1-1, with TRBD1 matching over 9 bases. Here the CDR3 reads CASMNRGQGEAFF. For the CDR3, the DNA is TGCGCCAGCATGAACAGGGGGCAAGGTGAAGCTTTCTTT.